This T cell receptor beta chain is drawn from a study of shared clonotypes between healthy human individuals. Study as a whole: Ranging from 18 to 49 in age, donors were two women and a few men. Study observations and caveats: Shared clonotypes: 4.5% to 5% naive CD4, roughly 3.5% naive CD8, 2.3% memory CD4, approximately 0.4% memory CD8.

Worth noting for this clone: Its antigen remains unknown.

At deep level, the assay was performed. Clones were read by immunoSEQ multiplex PCR, and TCRdb kept only the in-frame ones, dropping some. The sample shows over a million clones, roughly 98% of them seen only once. CDR1 is SGHTA, CDR2 FQGNSA, per germline. The CDR3 length is 15 residues. J was trimmed by 5 bases and V by 4 bases; bases with no gene match: 9. Source material: naive CD4+ T cells sorted from blood. Subset denoted: CD45RA+ positively selected. This receptor was obtained from a man aged 25 to 40 in good health. This chain links TRBV7-2 with TRBJ2-5, with TRBD2 matching over 8 bases. The CDR3 nucleotides read TGTGCCAGCAGCTCCCCGGGTCCGGGGGGGGAGACCCAGTACTTC. It codes for CASSSPGPGGETQYF.